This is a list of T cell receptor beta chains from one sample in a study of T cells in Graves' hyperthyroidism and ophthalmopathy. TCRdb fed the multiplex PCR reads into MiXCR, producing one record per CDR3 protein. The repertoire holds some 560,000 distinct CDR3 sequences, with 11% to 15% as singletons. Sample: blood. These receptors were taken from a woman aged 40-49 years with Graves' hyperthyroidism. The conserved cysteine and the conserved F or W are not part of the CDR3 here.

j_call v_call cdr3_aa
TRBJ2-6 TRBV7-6 ASSLERQGAGANVLT
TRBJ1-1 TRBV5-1 ASSLDLQAVMNTEAF
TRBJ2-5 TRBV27 ASSFRRAGVAPQETQY
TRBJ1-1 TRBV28 ASSLLDVEAF
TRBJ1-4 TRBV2 ASSEIQAATNEKLF
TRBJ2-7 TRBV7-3 ASSSSPTSPSHEQY
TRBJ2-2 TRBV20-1 SARVPEGVAGGPTPGELF
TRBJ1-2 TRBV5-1 ASRQNTGVGYGYT
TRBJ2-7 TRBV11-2 ASSLVLVGTGSYEQY
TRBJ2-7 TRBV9 ASSVSTGPEQY
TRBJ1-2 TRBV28 ASSLYRVGGYT
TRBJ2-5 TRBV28 ASSLNSGRLY
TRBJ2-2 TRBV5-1 ASSEGAGTGELF
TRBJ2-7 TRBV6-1 ASSLGQGRHEQY
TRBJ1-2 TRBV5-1 ASKEIAGDGYGYT
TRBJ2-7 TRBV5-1 ASSGPGQAPYEQY
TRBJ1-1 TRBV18 ASSPRQGGPNTEAF
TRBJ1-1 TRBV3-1 ASSIGRNTEAF
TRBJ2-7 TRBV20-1 SARTQGFSYEQY
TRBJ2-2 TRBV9 ASDPGQGASGELF
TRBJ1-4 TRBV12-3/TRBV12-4 ASSNTQKTGRREKLF
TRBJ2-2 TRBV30 AWTGQGFTGELF
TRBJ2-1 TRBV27 ASSQIVAGGDEQF
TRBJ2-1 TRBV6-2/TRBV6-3 ASSWGQRYNEQF
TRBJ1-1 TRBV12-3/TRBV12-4 ASSFSNAEAF
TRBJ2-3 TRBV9 ASSVAGTGRGDTQY
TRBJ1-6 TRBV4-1 ASSQDRGSRNSPLH
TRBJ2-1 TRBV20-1 SARTSGFYNEQF
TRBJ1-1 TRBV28 ASSPLSGGLYEAF
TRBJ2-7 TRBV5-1 ASSLVASRYEQY
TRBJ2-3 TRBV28 ASSPLDRGLDTQY
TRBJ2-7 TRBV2 ASSDTSGISYEQY
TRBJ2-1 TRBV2 ASSEKREPYNEQF
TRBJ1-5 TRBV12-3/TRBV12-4 ASSTSYVEDRAGQGSNQPQH
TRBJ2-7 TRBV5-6 ASSLSGRWYEQY
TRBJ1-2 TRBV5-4 AGSLASDRGYGYT
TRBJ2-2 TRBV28 ASSFDDTGELF
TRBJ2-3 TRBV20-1 SGFRGGTTDTQY
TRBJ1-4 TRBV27 ASSSTLEGEKLF
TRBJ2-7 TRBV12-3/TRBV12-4 ASTQGHSYEQY
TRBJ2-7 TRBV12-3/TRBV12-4 ASKQESYEHY
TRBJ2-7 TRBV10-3 AISGGQGSSYEQY
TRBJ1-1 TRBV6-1 ASSPKYRVNTEAF
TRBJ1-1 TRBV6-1 ASSGLNRVEAF
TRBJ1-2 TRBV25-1 ASRTPAGPNYGYT
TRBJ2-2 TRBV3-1 ASSQYDRYTGELF
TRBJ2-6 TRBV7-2 ASSTRQGVAGANVLT
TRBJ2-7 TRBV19 ASSIALGREREEQY
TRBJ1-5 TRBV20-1 SAQGQGGNQPQH
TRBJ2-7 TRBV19 ATRDRLTTSGPYEQY
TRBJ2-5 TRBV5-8 ASSLEGGGKETQY
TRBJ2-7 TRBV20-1 SARVPTSYYEQY
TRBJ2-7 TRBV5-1 ASSLGLRTDYEQY
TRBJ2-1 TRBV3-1 ASSPGFSTSGVYNEQF
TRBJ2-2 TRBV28 ASTLGGFNTGELF
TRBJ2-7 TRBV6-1 ASSDVVTAYEQY
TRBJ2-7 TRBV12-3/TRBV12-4 ASSLRVAGGPGDEQY
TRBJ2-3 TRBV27 ASGPQVAGEGTDTQY
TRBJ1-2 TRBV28 ASSPYGYGYT
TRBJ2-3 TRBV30 AWSHVADTQY